This T cell receptor (beta chain) was sequenced during a study of beta chain features in type 1 diabetes. The table lists this clone with a few counts. Its antigen is still unknown. Findings and caveats of the study: There was a moderate but significant shortening of TCRB CDR3s in all four CD4+ subsets of Type 1 diabetes patients. Diminished insertions and augmented deletions at VDJ junctions characterized type 1 diabetes patients.

Expressed TCRB transcripts were sequenced because the entire RNA isolate underwent reverse transcription. Generated by immunoSEQ multiplex PCR, the TCRdb table keeps only in-frame clones and is missing some. This sample yields a few hundred thousand clones, of which about 24% are seen a single time; about 0.012% belongs to the top ten. Markers CD45RO/CCR7/CD25/CD127/CD95/CD27 served to sort CD4+ naive, central memory, regulatory and stem cell-like memory cells. V lost 5 bases and J 4 bases, leaving 10 bases between the germline ends. The CDR3 is 13 residues long. CDR1 is SGHDT and CDR2 is YYEEEE in the germline V gene.

What was sequenced was naive CD4+ T cells from blood. This sequence joins TRBV5-6 and TRBJ2-4; the D is unclear. The source of this sequence is a woman aged 25 to 39 with type 1 diabetes. The CDR3 reads CASRVYEKNIQYF. For the CDR3, the DNA is TGTGCCAGCAGGGTTTATGAGAAAAACATTCAGTACTTC.